This TCR beta chain was captured by sequencing in a study of Graves' ophthalmopathy and Graves' hyperthyroidism. Trimming removed 2 bases from V and 11 bases from J, with 7 bases in between. CDR3 length: 12 amino acids. This clonotype was found a few times. The TCR beta CDR3 regions underwent amplification from RNA transcripts. HTBI primers were employed in first-round RT-PCR, then a second-round multiplex PCR followed. One entry per CDR3 protein results from TCRdb running MiXCR on the multiplex PCR reads. The table has 200,000 to 250,000 distinct CDR3 sequences, 40% to 50% seen once. The receptor's source is an adult man with Graves' ophthalmopathy. Input material: peripheral blood. The chain joins TRBV12-3 or TRBV12-4 to TRBJ2-6, with TRBD1 as a possible D gene (5 bases). The CDR3 protein is CASSLRGDVLTF. Here the CDR3 DNA reads TGTGCCAGCAGTTTAAGGGGCGACGTCCTGACTTTC.